Below are 2 T cell receptor beta chains sequenced from a single sample in a study of control samples from healthy donors and cancer patients. This table comes from immunoSEQ multiplex PCR, and its TCRdb copy is limited to in-frame clones, with some not included. The repertoire has about 34,000 clones, about 88% of them found once; the top ten carry more than 1.5%. What was sequenced was PBMCs. Source of these receptors: a woman in her thirties or forties with lung cancer.

This clone has just one count. The CDR3 sequence is CASSLAGNSLTDTQYF. The CDR3 nucleotides are TGTGCCAGCAGCTTAGCGGGTAATTCTCTCACAGATACGCAGTATTTT. The chain uses TRBV7-2 and TRBJ2-3; D is unclear. This CDR3 contains 16 residues. Germline V lookup: CDR1 SGHTA, CDR2 FQGNSA. The V end lost 0 bases, the J end lost 2 bases, and 12 bases lay between the germline ends.

This chain links TRBV2 with TRBJ1-2, with unresolved D. Germline V gene sequence: CDR1 SNHLY, CDR2 FYNNEI. The length of the CDR3 is 14 residues. Trimming cost V 3 bases and J 2 bases, with 10 bases left between them. CDR3 amino acids: CASSDVRANYGYTF. CDR3 nucleotide sequence: TGTGCCAGCAGTGACGTCCGAGCCAACTATGGCTACACCTTC.